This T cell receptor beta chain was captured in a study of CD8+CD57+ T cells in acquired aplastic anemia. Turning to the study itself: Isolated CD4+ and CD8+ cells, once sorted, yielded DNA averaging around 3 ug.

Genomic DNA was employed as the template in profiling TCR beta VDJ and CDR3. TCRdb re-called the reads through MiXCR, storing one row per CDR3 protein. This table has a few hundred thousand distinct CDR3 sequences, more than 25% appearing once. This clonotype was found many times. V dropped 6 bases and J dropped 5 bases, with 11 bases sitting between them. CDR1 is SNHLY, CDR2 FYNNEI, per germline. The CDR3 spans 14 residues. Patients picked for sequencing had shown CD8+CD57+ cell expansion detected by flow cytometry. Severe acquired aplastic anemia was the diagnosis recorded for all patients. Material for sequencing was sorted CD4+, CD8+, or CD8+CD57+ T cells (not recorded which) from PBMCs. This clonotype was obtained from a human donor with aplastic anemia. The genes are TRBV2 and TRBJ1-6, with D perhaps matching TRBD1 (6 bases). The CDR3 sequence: CASRLGHDNSPLHF. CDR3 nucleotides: TGTGCCAGCAGACTGGGACACGATAATTCACCCCTCCACTTT. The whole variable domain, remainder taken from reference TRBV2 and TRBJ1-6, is EPEVTQTPSHQVTQMGQEVILRCVPISNHLYFYWYRQILGQKVEFLVSFYNNEISEKSEIFDDQFSVERPDGSNFTLKIRSTKLEDSAMYFCASRLGHDNSPLHFGNGTRLTVT.